A single sample gave rise to the 8 T cell receptor beta chains below, sequenced in a study of T cells in Graves' hyperthyroidism and ophthalmopathy. Amplification of TCR beta CDR3 regions used RNA as the template. With the HTBI primer set, the TCR CDR3 went through a first round of RT-PCR. TCRdb re-called the multiplex PCR reads with MiXCR, one entry per CDR3 protein. The sample yields fewer than 450,000 distinct CDR3 sequences, about 15% seen once. Sequenced: blood. These receptors were collected from a woman aged 25 to 39 with Graves' hyperthyroidism that later progressed to Graves' ophthalmopathy.

This clonotype was picked up many times. This chain connects TRBV27 to TRBJ2-1; 8 bases are a match to TRBD1. J was trimmed by 5 bases and V by 3 bases; bases with no gene match: 15. The germline V gene has CDR1 MNHEY and CDR2 SMNVEV (reference sequence). The CDR3 sequence is 18 residues long. CDR3 sequence reads: CASSFRGRQGWWNNEQFF. DNA of the CDR3: TGTGCCAGCAGTTTTCGAGGAAGACAGGGGTGGTGGAACAATGAGCAGTTCTTC.

The rearrangement joins TRBV12-3 or TRBV12-4 to TRBJ2-5; D unresolved. Trimming shortened V by 6 bases and J by 0 bases, and 11 bases separated the two germline ends. This CDR3 region has 14 residues. The CDR3 bases are TGTGCCAGCAGCCGGAACAGAAACCAAGAGACCCAGTACTTC. Protein sequence: CASSRNRNQETQYF.

DNA of the CDR3: TGTGCCAGCAGCTTAGTTGTGGGCTATGAGCAGTTCTTC. Its translation is CASSLVVGYEQFF. The chain joins TRBV7-6 to TRBJ2-1; D is undetermined. The germline gives CDR1 SGHVS, CDR2 FNYEAQ. V lost 1 base, J lost 8 bases, and 9 bases lay in between. The CDR3 extends over 13 amino acids. The full variable domain, its missing parts supplied by reference TRBV7-6 and TRBJ2-1, is GAGVSQSPRYKVTKRGQDVALRCDPISGHVSLYWYRQALGQGPEFLTYFNYEAQQDKSGLPNDRFSAERPEGSISTLTIQRTEQRDSAMYRCASSLVVGYEQFFGPGTRLTVL.

This clonotype has at least ten counts. The chain is built from TRBV20-1 and TRBJ2-5; tentative D call: TRBD2 (6 bases). The CDR3 is made up of 16 amino acids. The V end lost 0 bases, the J end lost 0 bases, and 14 bases lay between the germline ends. From germline, CDR1 is DFQATT and CDR2 SNEGSKA (reference sequence). This chain's CDR3 is CSARDLAGRYQETQYF. CDR3 DNA: TGCAGTGCTAGAGATTTGGCGGGGCGGTACCAAGAGACCCAGTACTTC.

The V and J genes are TRBV5-1 and TRBJ1-3, with D uncertain. The germline gives CDR1 SGHRS, CDR2 YFSETQ. The CDR3 runs 15 residues. The V and J ends lost 5 bases and 8 bases respectively, with 20 bases between them. CDR3 nucleotides: TGCGCCAGCAGATCAGAAACAGCCCCTCGACACACCATATATTTT. Amino acids: CASRSETAPRHTIYF.

The chain uses TRBV18 and TRBJ1-4; maybe TRBD1 (6 bases). With 3 bases removed from V and 8 bases from J, the gap between germline ends came to 19 bases. The CDR3 length is 16 residues. Germline-derived CDR1 and CDR2 are KGHSH and LQKENI. The CDR3 spells CASSPPHGDTGEKLFF. As DNA, the CDR3 is TGTGCCAGCTCACCCCCGCATGGGGACACTGGAGAAAAACTGTTTTTT.

Only a few counts were recorded for this clonotype. CDR3 region: CASSQVGWGQDSYEQYF. The DNA of the CDR3 is TGTGCCAGCAGCCAAGTGGGATGGGGACAGGACTCCTACGAGCAGTACTTC. V usage is TRBV4-2 and J usage is TRBJ2-7; TRBD1 matches at 8 bases. The V segment lost 1 base and the J segment 0 bases; nucleotides outside the gene matches: 8. The CDR3 loop spans 17 amino acids. Germline-derived CDR1 and CDR2 are LGHNA and YNFKEQ.

This chain links TRBV30 with TRBJ1-1; perhaps TRBD1 as D (5 bases). The CDR3 runs to 14 residues. The V end was cut by 3 bases, the J end by 3 bases, with 14 bases between. Per germline, CDR1 GTSNPN and CDR2 SVGIG (reference sequence). CDR3 in amino acids: CAWSPQGADTEAFF. CDR3 in DNA: TGTGCCTGGAGCCCCCAGGGCGCAGACACTGAAGCTTTCTTT. Complete variable domain (other parts from reference TRBV30 and TRBJ1-1): SQTIHQWPATLVQPVGSPLSLECTVEGTSNPNLYWYRQAAGRGLQLLFYSVGIGQISSEVPQNLSASRPQDRQFILSSKKLLLSDSGFYLCAWSPQGADTEAFFGQGTRLTVV.